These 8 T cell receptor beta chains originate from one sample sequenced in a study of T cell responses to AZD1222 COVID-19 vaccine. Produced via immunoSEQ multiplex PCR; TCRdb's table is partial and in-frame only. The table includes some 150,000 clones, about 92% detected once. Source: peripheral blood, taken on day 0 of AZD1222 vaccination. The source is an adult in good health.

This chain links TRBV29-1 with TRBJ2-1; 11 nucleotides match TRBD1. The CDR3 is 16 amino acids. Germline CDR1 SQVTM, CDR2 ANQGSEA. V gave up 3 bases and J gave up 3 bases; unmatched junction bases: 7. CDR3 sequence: CSVEGIGTGGYNEQFF. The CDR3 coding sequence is TGCAGCGTTGAGGGAATTGGGACAGGGGGCTACAATGAGCAGTTCTTC.

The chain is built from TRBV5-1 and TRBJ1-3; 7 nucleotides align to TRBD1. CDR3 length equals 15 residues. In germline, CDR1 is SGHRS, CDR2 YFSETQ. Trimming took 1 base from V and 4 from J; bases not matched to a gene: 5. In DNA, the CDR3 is TGCGCCAGCAGCTTGTCACAGGGGATCGGAAACACCATATATTTT. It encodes CASSLSQGIGNTIYF.

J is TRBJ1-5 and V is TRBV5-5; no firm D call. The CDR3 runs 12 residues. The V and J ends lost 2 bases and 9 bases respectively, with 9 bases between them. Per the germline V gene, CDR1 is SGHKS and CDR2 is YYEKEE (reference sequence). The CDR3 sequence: CASSFWRRPQHF. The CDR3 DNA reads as TGTGCCAGCAGCTTTTGGAGGAGGCCCCAGCATTTT.

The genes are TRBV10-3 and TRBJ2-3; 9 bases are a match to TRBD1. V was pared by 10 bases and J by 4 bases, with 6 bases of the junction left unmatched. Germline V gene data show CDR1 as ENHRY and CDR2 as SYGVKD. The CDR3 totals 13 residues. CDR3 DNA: TGTGCCAGCGAGGGACAGGGATCAGATACGCAGTATTTT. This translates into CASEGQGSDTQYF.

The CDR3 DNA is TGTGCCAGCAGTCGGGGCGGGGGGGAGCTGTTTTTT. As protein: CASSRGGGELFF. V usage is TRBV6-5 and J usage is TRBJ2-2; D is perhaps TRBD1 or TRBD2 (5 bases each). Germline-derived CDR1 and CDR2 are MNHEY and SVGAGI. The CDR3 has 12 residues. Between the trimmed V and J ends, which lost 5 bases and 8 bases, there was a span of 9 bases.

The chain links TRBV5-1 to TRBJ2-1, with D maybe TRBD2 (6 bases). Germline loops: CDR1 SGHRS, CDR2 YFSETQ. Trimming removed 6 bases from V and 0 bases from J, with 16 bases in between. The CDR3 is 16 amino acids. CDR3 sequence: CASKTSRESSYNEQFF. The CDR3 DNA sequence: TGCGCCAGCAAGACTAGTCGCGAAAGCTCCTACAATGAGCAGTTCTTC. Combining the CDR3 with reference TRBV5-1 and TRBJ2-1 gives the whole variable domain KAGVTQTPRYLIKTRGQQVTLSCSPISGHRSVSWYQQTPGQGLQFLFEYFSETQRNKGNFPGRFSGRQFSNSRSEMNVSTLELGDSALYLCASKTSRESSYNEQFFGPGTRLTVL.

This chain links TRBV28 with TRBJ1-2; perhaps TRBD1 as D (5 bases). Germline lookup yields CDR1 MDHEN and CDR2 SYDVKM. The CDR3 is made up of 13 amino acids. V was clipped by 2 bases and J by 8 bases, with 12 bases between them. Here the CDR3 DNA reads TGTGCCAGCAGTTTAGTGGGACTAGGCGGCTACACCTTC. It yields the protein CASSLVGLGGYTF.

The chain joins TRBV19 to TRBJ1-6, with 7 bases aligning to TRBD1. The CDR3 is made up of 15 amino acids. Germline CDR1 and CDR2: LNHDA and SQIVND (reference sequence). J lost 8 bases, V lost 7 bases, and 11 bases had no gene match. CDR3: CASNSRQGVDSPLHF. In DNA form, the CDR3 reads TGTGCCAGTAATTCACGACAGGGAGTCGATTCACCCCTCCACTTT.